The rows below give T cell receptor beta chains drawn from one sample of a study of metastatic and nonmetastatic thyroid tumors. TCRdb reanalyzed the PCR reads with MiXCR. The table records 20,000 to 25,000 clones, roughly an eighth of them present only once. What was sequenced was blood. These receptors all come from a male donor with papillary thyroid cancer or a benign thyroid nodule (not recorded which). Some clones in this sample may be carry-over from other donors' samples. The CDR3 runs from the conserved cysteine through the conserved F or W. Each record gives: V gene, J gene, D gene, clone size, CDR3 protein, CDR3 DNA. D genes are given only for firm matches. Where a row states a size, it is once, few, many or the class of an expanded clone; other rows omit it.

v_gene: TRBV30
j_gene: TRBJ1-2
d_gene: NA
abundance: medium-sized
CDR3aa: CAWFSPLRGSNYGYTF
CDR3nt: TGTGCCTGGTTCTCCCCGCTTCGGGGGTCAAACTATGGCTACACCTTC

v_gene: TRBV30
j_gene: TRBJ2-2
d_gene: NA
abundance: NA
CDR3aa: CACHILAPGELFF
CDR3nt: TGTGCCTGTCATATCCTAGCGCCCGGGGAGCTGTTTTTT

v_gene: TRBV12-3/TRBV12-4
j_gene: TRBJ2-7
d_gene: TRBD1
abundance: medium-sized
CDR3aa: CASSLWGQTYEQYF
CDR3nt: TGTGCCAGCAGTTTATGGGGACAGACCTACGAGCAGTACTTC

v_gene: TRBV2
j_gene: TRBJ2-5
d_gene: TRBD1
abundance: many
CDR3aa: CASSSETGGWETQYF
CDR3nt: TGTGCCAGCAGTTCGGAGACAGGGGGCTGGGAGACCCAGTACTTC

v_gene: TRBV6-5
j_gene: TRBJ2-5
d_gene: NA
abundance: few
CDR3aa: CASSSSHIAEETQYF
CDR3nt: TGTGCCAGCAGTTCCTCCCATATAGCGGAAGAGACCCAGTACTTC

v_gene: TRBV30
j_gene: TRBJ2-7
d_gene: NA
abundance: NA
CDR3aa: CAWRGGYEQYF
CDR3nt: TGTGCCTGGAGGGGGGGCTACGAGCAGTACTTC

v_gene: TRBV24-1
j_gene: TRBJ2-6
d_gene: NA
abundance: many
CDR3aa: CATGLGSGANVLTF
CDR3nt: TGTGCCACCGGCCTGGGGTCTGGGGCCAACGTCCTGACTTTC

v_gene: TRBV12-3/TRBV12-4
j_gene: TRBJ2-7
d_gene: NA
abundance: medium-sized
CDR3aa: CASTMTPSYEQYF
CDR3nt: TGTGCCAGCACCATGACCCCCTCCTACGAGCAGTACTTC

v_gene: TRBV12-3/TRBV12-4
j_gene: TRBJ2-4
d_gene: TRBD1
abundance: many
CDR3aa: CATGQGGNIQYF
CDR3nt: TGTGCAACTGGACAGGGCGGAAACATTCAGTACTTC

v_gene: TRBV15
j_gene: TRBJ1-3
d_gene: TRBD1
abundance: NA
CDR3aa: CATSRGYPGQGSSGNTIYF
CDR3nt: TGTGCCACCAGCAGAGGTTATCCGGGACAGGGGAGCTCTGGAAACACCATATATTTT

v_gene: TRBV30
j_gene: TRBJ1-6
d_gene: NA
abundance: medium-sized
CDR3aa: CAWSRDTGTSYNSPLHF
CDR3nt: TGTGCCTGGAGTAGGGATACAGGGACGTCCTATAATTCACCCCTCCACTTT

v_gene: TRBV6-1
j_gene: TRBJ1-6
d_gene: TRBD1
abundance: NA
CDR3aa: CASSPSDRANRPLHF
CDR3nt: TGTGCCAGCAGCCCATCGGACAGGGCCAATAGGCCCCTCCACTTT

v_gene: TRBV4-1
j_gene: TRBJ2-2
d_gene: NA
abundance: many
CDR3aa: CASSQATTGELFF
CDR3nt: TGCGCCAGCAGCCAAGCTACAACCGGGGAGCTGTTTTTT

v_gene: TRBV9
j_gene: TRBJ2-7
d_gene: NA
abundance: NA
CDR3aa: CASSVWFGTAGSSYEQYF
CDR3nt: TGTGCCAGCAGCGTATGGTTTGGGACAGCGGGTAGCTCCTACGAGCAGTACTTC

v_gene: TRBV28
j_gene: TRBJ1-6
d_gene: NA
abundance: NA
CDR3aa: CASTSVGSPLHF
CDR3nt: TGTGCCAGCACCTCTGTGGGATCACCCCTCCACTTT

v_gene: TRBV7-9
j_gene: TRBJ2-1
d_gene: NA
abundance: many
CDR3aa: CASSLDYLYNEQFF
CDR3nt: TGTGCCAGCAGCTTAGACTACCTTTACAATGAGCAGTTCTTC

v_gene: TRBV27
j_gene: TRBJ1-4
d_gene: NA
abundance: many
CDR3aa: CASGSLLRANEKLFF
CDR3nt: TGTGCCAGCGGCTCCCTGCTCCGGGCTAATGAAAAACTGTTTTTT

v_gene: TRBV2
j_gene: TRBJ2-7
d_gene: NA
abundance: medium-sized
CDR3aa: CASSRTVHEQYF
CDR3nt: TGTGCCAGCAGTAGGACAGTCCACGAGCAGTACTTC

v_gene: TRBV2
j_gene: TRBJ2-2
d_gene: TRBD1
abundance: few
CDR3aa: CASDRVAGELFF
CDR3nt: TGTGCCAGCGACAGGGTGGCCGGGGAGCTGTTTTTT

v_gene: TRBV28
j_gene: TRBJ2-1
d_gene: NA
abundance: many
CDR3aa: CASSLNNEQFF
CDR3nt: TGTGCCAGCAGTTTAAACAATGAGCAGTTCTTC

v_gene: TRBV11-2
j_gene: TRBJ2-7
d_gene: TRBD2
abundance: many
CDR3aa: CASSLWTSAYEQYF
CDR3nt: TGTGCCAGCAGCCTTTGGACTAGCGCATACGAGCAGTACTTC

v_gene: TRBV28
j_gene: TRBJ2-1
d_gene: NA
abundance: NA
CDR3aa: CASSLKAFPGNEQFF
CDR3nt: TGTGCCAGCAGTTTGAAGGCGTTCCCGGGGAATGAGCAGTTCTTC

v_gene: TRBV28
j_gene: TRBJ1-3
d_gene: TRBD1
abundance: many
CDR3aa: CASSPTGTSGNTIYF
CDR3nt: TGTGCCAGCAGCCCGACAGGGACCTCTGGAAACACCATATATTTT

v_gene: TRBV6-1
j_gene: TRBJ2-2
d_gene: TRBD2
abundance: medium-sized
CDR3aa: CASSDSSGVTGELFF
CDR3nt: TGTGCCAGCAGTGACTCTAGCGGAGTCACCGGGGAGCTGTTTTTT

v_gene: TRBV28
j_gene: TRBJ2-7
d_gene: NA
abundance: medium-sized
CDR3aa: CASSSSPAHNLYEQYF
CDR3nt: TGTGCCAGCAGTTCCTCCCCGGCCCACAACCTCTACGAGCAGTACTTC

v_gene: TRBV13
j_gene: TRBJ2-7
d_gene: NA
abundance: many
CDR3aa: CASSPDSGPRSYEQYF
CDR3nt: TGTGCCAGCAGCCCAGACTCAGGTCCCCGATCCTACGAGCAGTACTTC

v_gene: TRBV3-1
j_gene: TRBJ2-7
d_gene: TRBD1
abundance: many
CDR3aa: CASSQALDRGRYF
CDR3nt: TGTGCCAGCAGCCAGGCCCTCGACAGGGGCCGGTACTTC

v_gene: TRBV10-1
j_gene: TRBJ2-3
d_gene: TRBD1
abundance: medium-sized
CDR3aa: CASSPTGLNTDTQYF
CDR3nt: TGCGCCAGCAGTCCGACAGGGCTCAACACAGATACGCAGTATTTT

v_gene: TRBV2
j_gene: TRBJ2-2
d_gene: NA
abundance: NA
CDR3aa: CASDDVGTEELFF
CDR3nt: TGTGCCAGCGACGACGTAGGCACCGAGGAGCTGTTTTTT

v_gene: TRBV6-1
j_gene: TRBJ1-4
d_gene: NA
abundance: NA
CDR3aa: CASSGEVLYATNEKLFF
CDR3nt: TGTGCCAGCAGTGGAGAAGTCCTCTACGCAACTAATGAAAAATTGTTTTTT

v_gene: TRBV28
j_gene: TRBJ1-1
d_gene: NA
abundance: many
CDR3aa: CASTRTGGATEAFF
CDR3nt: TGTGCCAGCACCCGTACGGGGGGGGCCACTGAAGCTTTCTTT

v_gene: TRBV6-1
j_gene: TRBJ1-3
d_gene: NA
abundance: many
CDR3aa: CASIKGGPSGNTIYF
CDR3nt: TGTGCCAGCATTAAGGGGGGGCCGTCTGGAAACACCATATATTTT

v_gene: TRBV6-1
j_gene: TRBJ1-4
d_gene: TRBD1
abundance: many
CDR3aa: CASSGGTGGNEKLFF
CDR3nt: TGTGCCAGCAGTGGGGGGACAGGGGGCAATGAAAAACTGTTTTTT

v_gene: TRBV30
j_gene: TRBJ1-2
d_gene: NA
abundance: NA
CDR3aa: CAWSTGAGGYTF
CDR3nt: TGTGCCTGGAGTACGGGGGCCGGTGGCTACACCTTC

v_gene: TRBV6-5
j_gene: TRBJ2-1
d_gene: NA
abundance: medium-sized
CDR3aa: CASSYSGLRNEQFF
CDR3nt: TGTGCCAGCAGTTACTCGGGACTCAGAAATGAGCAGTTCTTC

v_gene: TRBV2
j_gene: TRBJ1-5
d_gene: NA
abundance: many
CDR3aa: CASSLQGLNQPQHF
CDR3nt: TGTGCCAGCAGTTTACAGGGACTCAATCAGCCCCAGCATTTT

v_gene: TRBV28
j_gene: TRBJ2-7
d_gene: TRBD2
abundance: medium-sized
CDR3aa: CASRLGGSRIYEQYF
CDR3nt: TGTGCCAGCAGGTTGGGCGGGAGTCGAATCTACGAGCAGTACTTC

v_gene: TRBV6-1
j_gene: TRBJ2-2
d_gene: NA
abundance: NA
CDR3aa: CASSLISIANTGELFF
CDR3nt: TGTGCCAGCAGTTTGATCAGTATCGCGAACACCGGGGAGCTGTTTTTT

v_gene: TRBV19
j_gene: TRBJ1-2
d_gene: NA
abundance: few
CDR3aa: CVSRLANYGYTF
CDR3nt: TGTGTCAGCCGGCTAGCCAACTATGGCTACACCTTC

v_gene: TRBV6-2/TRBV6-3
j_gene: TRBJ2-7
d_gene: NA
abundance: NA
CDR3aa: CASSYGLAVDEQYF
CDR3nt: TGTGCCAGCAGTTACGGGCTAGCAGTTGACGAGCAGTACTTC

v_gene: TRBV12-3/TRBV12-4
j_gene: TRBJ1-2
d_gene: TRBD1
abundance: NA
CDR3aa: CASSGTDYGYTF
CDR3nt: TGTGCCAGCAGTGGGACAGACTATGGCTACACCTTC